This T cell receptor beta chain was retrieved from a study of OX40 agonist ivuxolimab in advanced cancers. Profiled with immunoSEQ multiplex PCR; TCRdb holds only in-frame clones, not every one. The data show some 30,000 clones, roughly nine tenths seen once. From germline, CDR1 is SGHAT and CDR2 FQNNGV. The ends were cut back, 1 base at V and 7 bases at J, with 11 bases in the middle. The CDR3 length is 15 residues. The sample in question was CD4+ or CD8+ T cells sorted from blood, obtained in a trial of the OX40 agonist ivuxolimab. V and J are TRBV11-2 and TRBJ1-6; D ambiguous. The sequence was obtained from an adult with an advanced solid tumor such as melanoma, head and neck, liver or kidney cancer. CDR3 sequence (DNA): TGTGCCAGCAGCTTAGTGGTTAATGAGAATTCACCCCTCCACTTT. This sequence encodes CASSLVVNENSPLHF.